Given below is one T cell receptor beta chain in context. Its binding antigen is unknown. The input lacks base qualities; no much larger clone sits a single base away. The data were obtained in a study of blood T cell repertoires in COVID-19 (dated by TCRdb to the early 2020s). As for the study more broadly: Samples covering the acute and convalescent phases of COVID-19 were provided by collaborators in the United States, Italy and Spain. The sample metadata nearly always contained a de-identified subject ID, COVID-19 status, age in years and sex. Samples came from the ongoing ImmuneRACE study (first 160 participants) plus 1,254 subjects from 6 global collaborators. The dataset comprised deeply sampled blood TCRbeta repertoires from subjects exposed to, actively infected with, or recovered from COVID-19. The prospective study material was composed of cDNA or gDNA derived from T cells, B-cell-depleted T cells, or PBMCs. HLA class I and class II types, where available, came from metadata supplied by the sample provider rather than from assay-based typing. The repertoires were made available in a free public database intended to serve as a resource for research on the immune response to SARS-CoV-2.

The immunoSEQ Assay, a bias-controlled multiplex PCR, was used to amplify TCRbeta CDR3 regions from genomic DNA. As for how the authors treated the data: Within the assay, amplification of reference gene primers was used to estimate how many nucleated cells each sample contained. To quantify the absolute abundance of each unique TCRbeta CDR3 rearrangement, sequence reads were collapsed and filtered. Productive Simpson clonality was computed per sample as the square root of Simpson's diversity index over productive rearrangements. The table comes from immuneACCESS by way of TCRdb, which keeps in-frame sequences with V and J called. Part of the clones is missing from these tables; in studies checked, under half for an unresolved V gene and the rest for unknown reasons. The V and J calls and clone size come from that table; D and trimming were worked out from the DNA. In all, the sample holds roughly 41,000 clones, and approximately 85% of those were seen once. The leading ten clones occupy 15% to 19% of the sample.

General findings and caveats noted by the study authors: How much clinical and demographic metadata was included differed by source and by participant, and the metadata was provided uncurated.

Each collaborating institution followed its own protocols to collect whole blood in K2EDTA tubes. For TCRbeta analysis, collaborator samples were shipped as frozen whole blood, as isolated PBMCs, or as DNA extracted from either sample type. From its cysteine to its phenylalanine, the CDR3 spans 15 amino acids. The retained sequence is limited to the CDR3, 45 bases, with the frame set at the first base. The germline V gene yields MDHEN for CDR1 and SYDVKM for CDR2. Trimming removed 5 bases from V and 4 bases from J; the gene matches leave 11 bases unexplained. The chain couples TRBV28 to TRBJ2-7; 7 bases in the middle match TRBD1. Sequencing was performed on peripheral blood. The sequence was obtained from a human donor in a cohort sampled during active COVID-19. The donor label of this sample is uncertain. For the CDR3, the sequence is CASSPASGQSYEQYF. The nucleotides are TGTGCCAGCAGTCCTGCCTCGGGACAGTCATACGAGCAGTACTTC.